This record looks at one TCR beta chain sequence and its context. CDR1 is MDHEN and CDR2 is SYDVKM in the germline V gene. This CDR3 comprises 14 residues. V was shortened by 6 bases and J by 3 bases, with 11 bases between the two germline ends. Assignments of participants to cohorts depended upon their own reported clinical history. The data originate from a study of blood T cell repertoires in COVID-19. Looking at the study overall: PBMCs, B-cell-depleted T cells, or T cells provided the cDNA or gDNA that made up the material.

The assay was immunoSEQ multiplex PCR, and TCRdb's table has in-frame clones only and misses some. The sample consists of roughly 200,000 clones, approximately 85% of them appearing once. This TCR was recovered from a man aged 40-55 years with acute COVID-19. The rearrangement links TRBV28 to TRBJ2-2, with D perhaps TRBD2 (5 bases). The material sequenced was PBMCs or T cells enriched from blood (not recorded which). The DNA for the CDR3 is TGTGCCAGCAGCCAGCGGTTATACACCGGGGAGCTGTTTTTT. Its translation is CASSQRLYTGELFF.